A single sample gave rise to the 22 T cell receptor beta chains below, sequenced in a study of STAT5B mutations in CD4+ large granular lymphocyte leukemia. Assay: immunoSEQ multiplex PCR; the TCRdb copy retains only in-frame clones and omits some. Seen here are about 33,000 clones, roughly 80% observed once, and the top ten hold roughly 4.5%. Source material: CD4+ T cells from blood buffy coats. Receptor source: a human donor in good health.

This clone is a singleton in its sample. This sequence joins TRBV6-5 and TRBJ2-5; TRBD2 matches at 12 bases. The end of the DNA is better explained by TRBJ2-7, so the J call may be wrong. The CDR3 spans 15 residues. CDR1 MNHEY and CDR2 SVGAGI come from the germline V gene. As DNA, the CDR3 is TGTGCCAGCAGACCACTAGCGGGAGGTGCCCACGAGCAGTACTTC. Protein product: CASRPLAGGAHEQYF.

The rearrangement uses TRBV6-4 and TRBJ2-3; weak D call: TRBD2 (6 bases). V shed 6 bases and J shed 3 bases, with 16 bases lying between them. The CDR3 is 15 amino acids. From germline, CDR1 is MRHNA and CDR2 SNTAGT. CDR3 nucleotides: TGTGCCAGCAGCCCGGGGGACTTGGGGACAGATACGCAGTATTTT. Amino acid sequence: CASSPGDLGTDTQYF.

The gene calls are TRBV7-6 and TRBJ2-5, with 11 bases lining up with TRBD1. Losses at the gene ends were 5 bases for V and 4 bases for J; bases not matched to a gene: 9. This CDR3 is built from 16 residues. The germline V gene has CDR1 SGHVS and CDR2 FNYEAQ. The DNA for the CDR3 is TGTGCCAGCAGCATCGGGACAGGGGGTCTTGGAGAGACCCAGTACTTC. It encodes CASSIGTGGLGETQYF.

The chain carries TRBV6-6 and TRBJ1-2; D is possibly TRBD1 (6 bases). Germline values: CDR1 MNHNY, CDR2 SVGAGI (reference sequence). CDR3 length: 12 amino acids. Trimming removed 5 bases from V and 6 bases from J, with 10 bases in between. The CDR3 reads CASSGRGDGYTF. Written as DNA, the CDR3 is TGTGCCAGCAGTGGGAGGGGGGATGGCTACACCTTC.

V gene TRBV19 combines with J gene TRBJ1-1; TRBD1 aligns across 11 bases. Looked up from germline, CDR1 is LNHDA and CDR2 is SQIVND (reference sequence). The V and J ends lost 5 bases and 4 bases, in that order; junction bases with no gene match: 6. The CDR3 sequence is 15 residues long. The CDR3 DNA reads TGTGCCAGTAGTCCCTGGACAGGGGGCGGCACTGAAGCTTTCTTT. Translating it yields CASSPWTGGGTEAFF.

The chain uses TRBV27 and TRBJ1-3; no clear D gene. V was cut by 0 bases and J by 1 base, with 10 bases left in between. CDR1 and CDR2 (germline): MNHEY, SMNVEV (reference sequence). The CDR3 extends over 16 amino acids. The CDR3 bases are TGTGCCAGCAGTTTATCGCCGGGGAGATCTGGAAACACCATATATTTT. This encodes CASSLSPGRSGNTIYF.

The chain joins TRBV19 to TRBJ2-2, with D perhaps TRBD2 (6 bases). Germline V lookup: CDR1 LNHDA, CDR2 SQIVND (reference sequence). Trimming pared 3 bases from V and 2 bases from J, leaving 10 bases between. The CDR3 sequence is 15 residues long. The DNA for the CDR3 is TGTGCCAGTAGTATCGGGGGAACCAACACCGGGGAGCTGTTTTTT. This translates into CASSIGGTNTGELFF.

The chain recombines TRBV27 with TRBJ1-2; D gene unclear. Germline V gives CDR1 MNHEY, CDR2 SMNVEV (reference sequence). The CDR3 totals 13 residues. V was clipped by 9 bases and J by 3 bases, with 14 bases between them. The DNA for the CDR3 is TGTGCCAGTGGCGCCAGTTTGGACTATGGCTACACCTTC. Translation: CASGASLDYGYTF.

This sequence joins TRBV27 and TRBJ2-5, with no clear D. Trimming left V 5 bases short and J 0 bases short, with 4 bases between. The germline V gene has CDR1 MNHEY and CDR2 SMNVEV (reference sequence). The CDR3 consists of 12 residues. CDR3 loop: CASSPNQETQYF. The CDR3 nucleotides read TGTGCCAGCAGTCCAAACCAAGAGACCCAGTACTTC.

This sequence joins TRBV2 and TRBJ1-4; D remains ambiguous. The germline V gene encodes CDR1 SNHLY and CDR2 FYNNEI. The CDR3 is made up of 14 amino acids. Trimming cost V 3 bases and J 4 bases, with 9 bases left between them. This CDR3 reads CASSDLGINEKLFF. The CDR3 nucleotides read TGTGCCAGCAGTGACTTGGGGATTAATGAAAAACTGTTTTTT. The full variable domain, its missing parts supplied by reference TRBV2 and TRBJ1-4, is EPEVTQTPSHQVTQMGQEVILRCVPISNHLYFYWYRQILGQKVEFLVSFYNNEISEKSEIFDDQFSVERPDGSNFTLKIRSTKLEDSAMYFCASSDLGINEKLFFGSGTQLSVL.

The CDR3 nucleotides read TGTGCCAGCAGTTTATTAGGGGCAGGGGGCCGAGAGACCCAGTACTTC. Its translation is CASSLLGAGGRETQYF. The rearrangement uses TRBV28 and TRBJ2-5; 8 bases fit TRBD1. Germline V CDR1 and CDR2: MDHEN, SYDVKM. This CDR3 is 16 amino acids long. The V and J ends lost 1 base and 4 bases, in that order; junction bases with no gene match: 8.

The chain combines TRBV7-8 with TRBJ2-7; TRBD2 matches 11 bases. The CDR3 runs to 15 residues. Unmatched junction bases numbered 6, after V lost 5 bases and J lost 3 bases. The germline V gene has CDR1 SGHVS and CDR2 FQNEAQ. In DNA, the CDR3 is TGTGCCAGCAGCGCTTTTAGCGGGAGGGACTACGAGCAGTACTTC. Translation: CASSAFSGRDYEQYF.

The chain uses TRBV7-8 and TRBJ1-1; perhaps TRBD1 as D (6 bases). V was cut by 5 bases and J by 1 base, with 14 bases left in between. There are 15 residues in the CDR3. Germline V gene data show CDR1 as SGHVS and CDR2 as FQNEAQ. The CDR3 DNA is TGTGCCAGCAGCCCAGTGGGACAATGGAACACTGAAGCTTTCTTT. Protein: CASSPVGQWNTEAFF.

J is TRBJ1-2 and V is TRBV10-3; TRBD1 is a possible D gene (6 bases). There are 15 residues in the CDR3. V lost 0 bases and J lost 7, with 15 bases in between. Germline lookup yields CDR1 ENHRY and CDR2 SYGVKD. CDR3 sequence (DNA): TGTGCCATCAGTGAGTCGGGGGGGGGCGTCTCTGGCTACACCTTC. This sequence encodes CAISESGGGVSGYTF.

This chain joins TRBV30 and TRBJ2-1; weak D call: TRBD2 (5 bases). Germline V gives CDR1 GTSNPN, CDR2 SVGIG (reference sequence). Trimming took off 4 bases at V and 5 bases at J, with 12 bases between the two ends. The CDR3 has 13 amino acids. The DNA of the CDR3 is TGTGCCTGGAATAAAGGAGGCGACAATGAGCAGTTCTTC. Translating it yields CAWNKGGDNEQFF. Supplemented by reference TRBV30 and TRBJ2-1, the full variable domain reads SQTIHQWPATLVQPVGSPLSLECTVEGTSNPNLYWYRQAAGRGLQLLFYSVGIGQISSEVPQNLSASRPQDRQFILSSKKLLLSDSGFYLCAWNKGGDNEQFFGPGTRLTVL.

V gene TRBV6-6 combines with J gene TRBJ2-1, with TRBD2 identical over 7 bases. The germline V gene encodes CDR1 MNHNY and CDR2 SVGAGI (reference sequence). Trimming cost V 6 bases and J 0 bases; bases outside gene matches: 5. This CDR3 has 15 amino acids. The CDR3 loop reads CASRGGTSSYNEQFF. Written as DNA, the CDR3 is TGTGCCAGCAGGGGGGGGACGAGCTCCTACAATGAGCAGTTCTTC.

This chain joins TRBV30 and TRBJ2-3; unclear D gene. V was cut by 0 bases and J by 0 bases, with 7 bases left in between. The CDR3 has 14 amino acids. Germline V gene lookup returns CDR1 GTSNPN and CDR2 SVGIG (reference sequence). CDR3 protein: CAWSVAQSTDTQYF. The CDR3 nucleotides read TGTGCCTGGAGTGTAGCCCAAAGCACAGATACGCAGTATTTT.

Judged by abundance, this clone is medium-sized. V gene TRBV30 combines with J gene TRBJ1-1; unclear D gene. CDR1 and CDR2 (germline): GTSNPN, SVGIG (reference sequence). The CDR3 spans 14 residues. V dropped 0 bases and J dropped 6 bases, with 14 bases sitting between them. CDR3 loop: CAWSVQIVRPEAFF. CDR3 bases: TGTGCCTGGAGTGTACAGATAGTTCGCCCTGAAGCTTTCTTT.

CDR3 residues: CASSPRNILVYGYTF. CDR3 in DNA: TGTGCCAGCAGCCCCAGAAATATTTTGGTCTATGGCTACACCTTC. This chain uses TRBV7-9 with TRBJ1-2, with unresolved D. V gave up 5 bases and J gave up 4 bases, with 17 bases separating them. Germline assignment: CDR1 SEHNR and CDR2 FQNEAQ (reference sequence). This CDR3 comprises 15 residues.

The chain recombines TRBV6-6 with TRBJ1-5; the D is unclear. The CDR3 sequence is 12 residues long. V lost 7 bases, J lost 6 bases, and 10 bases lay in between. Looked up from germline, CDR1 is MNHNY and CDR2 is SVGAGI (reference sequence). This chain's CDR3 is CASTNPGQPQHF. The DNA for the CDR3 is TGTGCCAGCACAAACCCCGGTCAGCCCCAGCATTTT.

CDR3 sequence: CASSPGSGSGGTSYEQYF. CDR3 DNA sequence: TGTGCCAGCTCACCAGGCTCTGGTTCAGGGGGTACCTCCTACGAGCAGTACTTC. The V call is TRBV18, the J call TRBJ2-7; 7 bases match TRBD1. The germline gives CDR1 KGHSH, CDR2 LQKENI. V shed 2 bases and J 0 bases; nucleotides not matched to a gene: 13. The CDR3 length is 18 residues.

The chain joins TRBV9 to TRBJ2-7, with 14 bases fitting TRBD2. The CDR3 totals 15 residues. The junction had 2 bases not matched to a gene; V was cut back by 2 bases and J by 4 bases. CDR1 is SGDLS and CDR2 is YYNGEE in the germline V gene. Written as DNA, the CDR3 is TGTGCCAGCAGCGTGGGGACTAGCGGGAGTTACGAGCAGTACTTC. Encoded protein: CASSVGTSGSYEQYF.